Shown below are 23 T cell receptor beta chains from a single sample sequenced in a study of siplizumab effects on memory and regulatory T cells. Method: immunoSEQ multiplex PCR; TCRdb's copy keeps in-frame clones and lacks some. This table holds about 100,000 clones, roughly 94% found once. What was sequenced was Tregs sorted from blood. These TCRs come from a human donor in good health.

This clone was observed once. One end of the junction fails to match germline, which may point to a read error. V is TRBV7-9 and J is TRBJ2-7, with TRBD1 matching over 10 bases. There are 15 residues in the CDR3. Germline loops: CDR1 SEHNR, CDR2 FQNEAQ (reference sequence). This CDR3 is CASRSGTGDSFEQYF. CDR3 bases: TGTGCCAGCAGGTCGGGGACAGGGGACTCCTTCGAGCAGTACTTC.

J is TRBJ2-1 and V is TRBV12-5; D remains unclear. The CDR3 has 14 residues. The germline V gene encodes CDR1 LGHNT and CDR2 FRNRAP. The V gene lost 3 bases and the J gene lost 5 bases, with 11 bases spanning the gap. In DNA, the CDR3 is TGTGCTAGTGGTTTTTCCGCCCCGAACAATGAGCAGTTCTTC. This gives the protein CASGFSAPNNEQFF.

Only a few counts were recorded for this clone. V is TRBV18 and J is TRBJ2-5; D is uncertain. The CDR3 sequence is 14 residues long. Trimming stripped 0 bases from V and 5 bases from J, with 10 bases between. Germline CDR1 is KGHSH and CDR2 is LQKENI. The CDR3 loop reads CASSPPKGLETQYF. The DNA of the CDR3 is TGTGCCAGCTCACCACCGAAGGGTCTGGAGACCCAGTACTTC. The full variable domain, rest sourced from reference TRBV18 and TRBJ2-5, is NAGVMQNPRHLVRRRGQEARLRCSPMKGHSHVYWYRQLPEEGLKFMVYLQKENIIDESGMPKERFSAEFPKEGPSILRIQQVVRGDSAAYFCASSPPKGLETQYFGPGTRLLVL.

The V gene is TRBV7-3, the J gene TRBJ2-2, with D perhaps TRBD1 (5 bases). Germline CDR1 reads SGHTA; CDR2 reads FQGTGA. There are 16 residues in the CDR3. The ends were cut back, 1 base at V and 0 bases at J, with 9 bases in the middle. The CDR3 spells CASSLNPTANTGELFF. The CDR3 nucleotides read TGTGCCAGCAGCTTAAACCCGACAGCGAACACCGGGGAGCTGTTTTTT.

V is TRBV7-3 and J is TRBJ2-2; D not resolved. The CDR3 extends over 14 amino acids. The germline V gene has CDR1 SGHTA and CDR2 FQGTGA. V was cut by 4 bases and J by 4 bases, with 10 bases left in between. The DNA of the CDR3 is TGTGCCAGCAGCTCACGGCCAGGCACCGGGGAGCTGTTTTTT. Its protein is CASSSRPGTGELFF.

The chain links TRBV19 to TRBJ2-2; 12 positions agree with TRBD2. Unmatched junction bases numbered 8, after V lost 9 bases and J lost 3 bases. Germline-derived CDR1 and CDR2 are LNHDA and SQIVND (reference sequence). The CDR3 is made up of 16 amino acids. The CDR3 here is CASRTSGTGDTGELFF. The CDR3 DNA reads as TGTGCCAGCCGGACTAGCGGGACGGGGGACACCGGGGAGCTGTTTTTT.

V usage is TRBV20-1 and J usage is TRBJ2-1; D is uncertain. The length of the CDR3 is 11 residues. Looked up from germline, CDR1 is DFQATT and CDR2 is SNEGSKA (reference sequence). V lost 1 base and J 5 bases, leaving 3 bases between the germline ends. Written as DNA, the CDR3 is TGCAGTGCTAGAGGCCACAATGAGCAGTTCTTC. It specifies CSARGHNEQFF.

Here the CDR3 reads CASSLSQGPTNEKLFF. The CDR3 DNA sequence: TGCGCCAGCAGCTTGTCCCAGGGTCCAACTAATGAAAAACTGTTTTTT. The rearrangement uses TRBV5-1 and TRBJ1-4, with a weak D call TRBD1 (5 bases). Between the trimmed V and J ends, which lost 1 base and 0 bases, there was a span of 10 bases. The CDR3 is 16 residues long. CDR1 and CDR2 (germline): SGHRS, YFSETQ.

The chain combines TRBV19 with TRBJ2-3; D is perhaps TRBD2 (5 bases). This CDR3 contains 14 residues. Germline CDR1 is LNHDA and CDR2 is SQIVND (reference sequence). V was trimmed by 7 bases and J by 1 base, leaving 12 bases between them. In DNA form, the CDR3 reads TGTGCCAGTAAAGAGCAGAGGGGCACAGATACGCAGTATTTT. This sequence encodes CASKEQRGTDTQYF.

The rearrangement links TRBV14 to TRBJ1-3, with D hard to call. The CDR3 sequence is 11 residues long. Trimming removed 3 bases from V and 8 bases from J, with 5 bases in between. The germline V gene has CDR1 SGHDN and CDR2 FVKESK. The CDR3 DNA follows: TGTGCCAGCAGCCATGGGGACACCATATATTTT. It specifies CASSHGDTIYF.

This rearrangement joins TRBV6-1 to TRBJ2-1, with no clear D. Germline lookup yields CDR1 MNHNS and CDR2 SASEGT. The CDR3 sequence is 14 residues long. Trimming took 2 bases from V and 2 from J, leaving 7 bases between them. The chain's CDR3 is CASSEMSAYNEQFF. The CDR3 DNA sequence: TGTGCCAGCAGTGAAATGTCGGCCTACAATGAGCAGTTCTTC.

This chain uses TRBV4-1 with TRBJ2-7; D call uncertain. CDR1 is MGHRA and CDR2 is YSYEKL in the germline V gene. The length of the CDR3 is 15 residues. V lost 3 bases, J lost 3 bases, and 15 bases lay in between. DNA for the CDR3: TGCGCCAGCAGCCACCAAATCCGGACGGTCTACGAGCAGTACTTC. Encoded protein: CASSHQIRTVYEQYF.

The V call is TRBV29-1, the J call TRBJ2-3; 9 nucleotides line up with TRBD2. In germline, CDR1 is SQVTM, CDR2 ANQGSEA. The CDR3 extends over 13 amino acids. V shed 5 bases and J 3 bases; nucleotides not matched to a gene: 3. The CDR3 protein is CSVNSGGTDTQYF. The CDR3, as DNA: TGCAGCGTTAACAGCGGGGGGACAGATACGCAGTATTTT.

The rearrangement links TRBV6-1 to TRBJ2-6; 9 bases match TRBD2. V lost 0 bases, J lost 0 bases, and 0 bases stayed unmatched. This CDR3 contains 17 residues. The germline V gene encodes CDR1 MNHNS and CDR2 SASEGT. CDR3 amino acids: CASSEARGGSGANVLTF. DNA of the CDR3: TGTGCCAGCAGTGAAGCGCGGGGGGGCTCTGGGGCCAACGTCCTGACTTTC.

The chain employs TRBV19 and TRBJ2-1; 11 nucleotides line up with TRBD2. This CDR3 spans 16 amino acids. V trimming: 1 base; J trimming: 4 bases; junction bases outside the gene matches: 3. The germline V gene encodes CDR1 LNHDA and CDR2 SQIVND (reference sequence). The CDR3 region is CASSIVRLAGYNEQFF. DNA for the CDR3: TGTGCCAGTAGTATAGTCCGACTAGCGGGGTACAATGAGCAGTTCTTC.

With respect to this clone: The same CDR3 can be traced to other DNA sequences in this sample. V and J are TRBV5-1 and TRBJ2-5, with 8 bases lining up with TRBD1. The germline CDR1 and CDR2 sequences are SGHRS and YFSETQ. J lost 5 bases, V lost 4 bases, and 10 bases had no gene match. The CDR3 is 15 residues long. CDR3 sequence (DNA): TGCGCCAGCAGCCTGGGTCAGGGGGCCGGGGAGACCCAGTACTTC. It encodes CASSLGQGAGETQYF.

This clone was recorded once. This chain uses TRBV7-2 with TRBJ1-5; no clear D. CDR1 is SGHTA, CDR2 FQGNSA, per germline. V lost 0 bases, J lost 2 bases, and 8 bases lay in between. There are 15 residues in the CDR3. The CDR3 spells CASSLAPRRNQPQHF. The CDR3 DNA reads TGTGCCAGCAGCTTAGCCCCGCGCCGCAATCAGCCCCAGCATTTT.

The chain uses TRBV27 and TRBJ1-1; maybe TRBD1 (5 bases). The CDR3 has 17 amino acids. V was cut by 0 bases and J by 5 bases, with 19 bases left in between. Germline lookup yields CDR1 MNHEY and CDR2 SMNVEV (reference sequence). CDR3 region: CASSLSLEGRRNTEAFF. For the CDR3, the DNA is TGTGCCAGCAGTTTATCATTAGAGGGGAGAAGAAATACTGAAGCTTTCTTT.

Notes on this clone: A much larger clonotype is one base distant, so this may be a read error. The chain carries TRBV7-9 and TRBJ2-7, with 12 bases lining up with TRBD2. Germline V gives CDR1 SEHNR, CDR2 FQNEAQ (reference sequence). The V gene end was trimmed by 5 bases and the J gene end by 5 bases; junction bases not matched to a gene: 4. The CDR3 is made up of 14 amino acids. The CDR3 DNA sequence: TGTGCCAGCAGCCCTAGCGGGAGGGTCAACGAGCAGTACTTC. Translating it yields CASSPSGRVNEQYF.

This clone was picked up a small number of times. The CDR3, as DNA: TGTGCCAGCAGTCGAGGGACAGGGATTCAGCCCCAGCATTTT. Amino acid sequence: CASSRGTGIQPQHF. The chain joins TRBV28 to TRBJ1-5; 9 positions match TRBD1. Per germline, CDR1 MDHEN and CDR2 SYDVKM. The ends lost 5 bases at V and 6 bases at J; junction bases unmatched: 5. This CDR3 is built from 14 residues.

V usage is TRBV19 and J usage is TRBJ1-2; D not certain. The CDR3 has 15 amino acids. Germline CDR1 and CDR2: LNHDA and SQIVND (reference sequence). Deletions cut 0 bases from V and 4 bases from J, with 12 bases between. The CDR3: CASSIELGVPYGYTF. The CDR3 DNA reads as TGTGCCAGTAGTATAGAACTTGGAGTCCCCTATGGCTACACCTTC.

The CDR3 DNA follows: TGTGCCAGTAGTACAAAGAGGGGACTGCAAGAGACCCAGTACTTC. It is translated as CASSTKRGLQETQYF. The rearrangement joins TRBV19 to TRBJ2-5; TRBD2 is a possible D gene (6 bases). Trimming left V 4 bases short and J 2 bases short, with 14 bases between. Germline CDR1 is LNHDA and CDR2 is SQIVND (reference sequence). This CDR3 contains 15 residues.

The chain joins TRBV4-1 to TRBJ1-4; TRBD1 agrees at 11 bases. Germline-derived CDR1 and CDR2 are MGHRA and YSYEKL. Trimming cost V 3 bases and J 7 bases; bases outside gene matches: 10. This CDR3 has 17 residues. The CDR3 loop reads CASSHGTGGAVGEKLFF. The DNA for the CDR3 is TGCGCCAGCAGCCACGGGACAGGGGGTGCGGTCGGTGAAAAACTGTTTTTT.